What follows are 30 T cell receptor beta chains derived from one specimen sequenced in a study of blood T cell repertoires in COVID-19 (dated by TCRdb to 2020 to 2021). The library was prepared using the immunoSEQ multiplex PCR assay. TCRdb's version of the immuneACCESS table is confined to in-frame rearrangements and falls short of the full clone set. An unresolved V gene accounts for under half of the shortfall where checked; the remainder is of unknown origin. This sample gives under 350,000 clones in total; 75% to 90% of them show up just once. The ten most abundant clones make up 2% to 2.5% of the sample. Material: peripheral blood. Every receptor here comes from a man over 45 with acute or convalescent COVID-19.

Only a few counts were recorded for this clone. Other nucleotide sequences in the sample specify the same CDR3. The rearrangement joins TRBV7-3 to TRBJ1-6, with D maybe TRBD1 (5 bases). The V end was cut by 5 bases, the J end by 7 bases, with 9 bases between. The CDR3 covers 13 residues. CDR1 is SGHTA, CDR2 FQGTGA, per germline. The CDR3 sequence: CASSPGGNSPLHF. Here the CDR3 DNA reads TGTGCCAGCAGCCCTGGGGGGAATTCACCCCTCCACTTT.

The chain carries TRBV19 and TRBJ2-3; 8 bases agree with TRBD2. CDR1 and CDR2 (germline): LNHDA, SQIVND (reference sequence). After removal of 2 bases from V and 6 bases from J, the junction contained 7 bases not matched to a gene. The CDR3 has 15 amino acids. CDR3 residues: CASSIFRGGIDTQYF. CDR3 nucleotides: TGTGCCAGTAGTATATTTCGGGGGGGCATCGATACGCAGTATTTT.

V usage is TRBV21-1 and J usage is TRBJ2-7; the table gives TRBD1 as D, unverified against the DNA. TRBV21-1 is noted as a pseudogene. This CDR3 spans 17 amino acids. CDR3 coding DNA: TGTGCCAGCAGCAAACTGGGGACAGGACACTTCTCCTACGAGCAGTACTTC. It specifies CASSKLGTGHFSYEQYF.

This rearrangement joins TRBV2 to TRBJ1-2, with 9 positions matching TRBD1. CDR1 SNHLY and CDR2 FYNNEI come from the germline V gene. V was clipped by 7 bases and J by 8 bases; unmatched bases: 8. The CDR3 covers 13 residues. In DNA, the CDR3 is TGTGCCAGCACCGAAGGGACAGGGACCGGCTACACCTTC. Protein sequence: CASTEGTGTGYTF.

With regard to this clone: A much larger clone differs by one base, so this may be a read error. This chain links TRBV6-5 with TRBJ1-5; the D is unclear. Germline CDR1 MNHEY, CDR2 SVGAGI. The length of the CDR3 is 12 residues. V gave up 6 bases and J gave up 0 bases, with 3 bases separating them. The CDR3 is CASRYSNQPQHF. DNA of the CDR3: TGTGCCAGCAGGTATAGCAATCAGCCCCAGCATTTT.

V and J are TRBV3-1 (or the pseudogene TRBV3-2) and TRBJ1-1; TRBD1 aligns across 7 bases. The germline CDR1 and CDR2 sequences are LGHDT and YNNKEL (reference sequence). The CDR3 totals 14 residues. J lost 5 bases, V lost 3 bases, and 6 bases had no gene match. CDR3 bases: TGTGCCAGCAGCCAGACAGGGTTCGGGACTGAAGCTTTCTTT. It specifies CASSQTGFGTEAFF.

The chain combines TRBV9 with TRBJ1-4, with D uncertain. Germline V gene sequence: CDR1 SGDLS, CDR2 YYNGEE. V lost 3 bases, J lost 2 bases, and 11 bases lay in between. This CDR3 is 15 amino acids long. CDR3 amino acids: CASSGSAGTNEKLFF. The CDR3 bases are TGTGCCAGCAGCGGCTCTGCGGGCACTAATGAAAAACTGTTTTTT. Combining the CDR3 with reference TRBV9 and TRBJ1-4 gives the whole variable domain DSGVTQTPKHLITATGQRVTLRCSPRSGDLSVYWYQQSLDQGLQFLIQYYNGEERAKGNILERFSAQQFPDLHSELNLSSLELGDSALYFCASSGSAGTNEKLFFGSGTQLSVL.

The chain has TRBV7-8 and TRBJ2-7; TRBD1 aligns across 8 bases. J lost 2 bases, V lost 5 bases, and 11 bases had no gene match. The germline CDR1 and CDR2 sequences are SGHVS and FQNEAQ. The CDR3 sequence is 16 residues long. Written as DNA, the CDR3 is TGTGCCAGCAGCACTCTCACTGGACAGGGTGCCTACGAGCAGTACTTC. This sequence encodes CASSTLTGQGAYEQYF.

This chain joins TRBV6-1 and TRBJ1-5; TRBD1 matches at 8 bases. Germline V gene sequence: CDR1 MNHNS, CDR2 SASEGT. The CDR3 loop spans 14 amino acids. Losses at the gene ends were 2 bases for V and 4 bases for J; bases not matched to a gene: 1. CDR3 region: CASSETGGNQPQHF. The CDR3 DNA reads as TGTGCCAGCAGTGAAACAGGGGGAAATCAGCCCCAGCATTTT.

The chain recombines TRBV5-1 with TRBJ1-4, with D unresolved. CDR3 length equals 14 residues. The ends were cut back, 5 bases at V and 0 bases at J, with 8 bases in the middle. The germline CDR1 and CDR2 sequences are SGHRS and YFSETQ. The CDR3 DNA follows: TGCGCCAGCAGTAAGACTGCAACTAATGAAAAACTGTTTTTT. Protein: CASSKTATNEKLFF.

The chain couples TRBV2 to TRBJ1-6; 7 nucleotides align to TRBD1. Germline V lookup: CDR1 SNHLY, CDR2 FYNNEI. The V and J ends lost 6 bases and 7 bases, in that order; junction bases with no gene match: 9. The CDR3 is made up of 15 amino acids. Here the CDR3 reads CASSLRQGDNSPLHF. In nucleotides, the CDR3 is TGTGCCAGCAGCCTTAGACAGGGTGACAATTCACCCCTCCACTTT.

The V call is TRBV7-3, the J call TRBJ2-3; 14 nucleotides match TRBD2. The CDR3 has 16 amino acids. Germline CDR1 is SGHTA and CDR2 is FQGTGA. V gave up 5 bases and J gave up 3 bases; unmatched junction bases: 4. This CDR3 is CASSQGLAGVTDTQYF. CDR3 nucleotide sequence: TGTGCCAGCAGCCAGGGACTAGCGGGGGTAACAGATACGCAGTATTTT.

The chain links TRBV12-5 to TRBJ1-1; 7 nucleotides line up with TRBD1. Trimming took 6 bases from V and 0 from J; bases not matched to a gene: 10. This CDR3 has 16 residues. The germline gives CDR1 LGHNT, CDR2 FRNRAP. CDR3 sequence (DNA): TGTGCTAGTGGCCCGGACAGGCCCCACATGAACACTGAAGCTTTCTTT. It is translated as CASGPDRPHMNTEAFF.

The CDR3 is CASSPRDTNYGYTF. The CDR3 coding sequence is TGTGCCAGCAGCCCGAGGGACACCAACTATGGCTACACCTTC. The chain joins TRBV6-5 to TRBJ1-2, with D tentatively TRBD1 (6 bases). Trimming stripped 6 bases from V and 2 bases from J, with 13 bases between. Per the germline V gene, CDR1 is MNHEY and CDR2 is SVGAGI. The CDR3 has 14 residues.

This rearrangement joins TRBV16 to TRBJ1-4; weak D call: TRBD1 (6 bases). V dropped 1 base and J dropped 7 bases, with 13 bases sitting between them. Germline V gene data show CDR1 as KGHSY and CDR2 as FQNENV. CDR3 length: 15 residues. The CDR3 loop reads CASSQFGGASEKLFF. The CDR3 nucleotides are TGTGCCAGCAGCCAATTTGGGGGGGCGTCTGAAAAACTGTTTTTT.

This chain uses TRBV30 with TRBJ1-6; no reliable D call. The CDR3 runs 14 residues. The germline V gene has CDR1 GTSNPN and CDR2 SVGIG (reference sequence). V was pared by 4 bases and J by 10 bases, with 17 bases between. In DNA, the CDR3 is TGTGCCTGGAACCCGGGGAGGGTTCGATCACCCCTCCACTTT. Its translation: CAWNPGRVRSPLHF. Filled out from reference TRBV30 and TRBJ1-6, the complete variable domain reads SQTIHQWPATLVQPVGSPLSLECTVEGTSNPNLYWYRQAAGRGLQLLFYSVGIGQISSEVPQNLSASRPQDRQFILSSKKLLLSDSGFYLCAWNPGRVRSPLHFGNGTRLTVT.

This chain joins TRBV11-3 and TRBJ2-1; perhaps TRBD2 as D (7 bases). The ends were cut back, 0 bases at V and 5 bases at J, with 17 bases in the middle. The CDR3 has 17 amino acids. Germline CDR1 is SGHNT and CDR2 is YENEEA. The CDR3 DNA is TGTGCCAGCAGCTTAGAAGGACTGGTGCGGGGGCACAATGAGCAGTTCTTC. This gives the protein CASSLEGLVRGHNEQFF.

The chain employs TRBV27 and TRBJ2-7; 7 nucleotides align to TRBD1. The CDR3 contains 15 residues. Trimming took 3 bases from V and 3 from J; bases not matched to a gene: 8. CDR1 MNHEY and CDR2 SMNVEV come from the germline V gene (reference sequence). The CDR3 here is CASSFGRTGGYEQYF. CDR3 in DNA: TGTGCCAGCAGTTTTGGGCGGACAGGCGGCTACGAGCAGTACTTC.

The chain employs TRBV13 and TRBJ2-5, with D possibly matching TRBD1 (8 bases). The CDR3 is 13 residues long. The germline CDR1 and CDR2 sequences are PRHDT and FYEKMQ (reference sequence). V lost 8 bases, J lost 5 bases, and 15 bases lay in between. DNA for the CDR3: TGTGCCAGCGGGGTACAGGGGGGGGAGACCCAGTACTTC. This gives the protein CASGVQGGETQYF.

The rearrangement joins TRBV6-5 to TRBJ1-5; 10 nucleotides line up with TRBD1. In germline, CDR1 is MNHEY, CDR2 SVGAGI. The CDR3 is 14 residues long. V shed 4 bases, J shed 5 bases, and the junction held 2 bases outside the gene matches. The CDR3 reads CASSWGTGDQPQHF. In DNA, the CDR3 is TGTGCCAGCAGTTGGGGGACAGGGGATCAGCCCCAGCATTTT.

This chain connects TRBV6-4 to TRBJ2-3, with TRBD2 identical over 8 bases. The CDR3 has 15 residues. The V segment lost 5 bases and the J segment 6 bases; nucleotides outside the gene matches: 10. Per germline, CDR1 MRHNA and CDR2 SNTAGT. The CDR3 bases are TGTGCCAGCAGTCGTAACGGGGGGGCTTGGGATACGCAGTATTTT. Encoded protein: CASSRNGGAWDTQYF.

This clone has a single count. The chain carries TRBV18 and TRBJ1-2; 7 nucleotides align to TRBD1. The length of the CDR3 is 15 residues. After removal of 0 bases from V and 4 bases from J, the junction contained 5 bases not matched to a gene. Germline V lookup: CDR1 KGHSH, CDR2 LQKENI. CDR3 loop: CASSPPAGTAYGYTF. Here the CDR3 DNA reads TGTGCCAGCTCACCACCTGCGGGGACAGCCTATGGCTACACCTTC.

Ten or more counts support this clone. V usage is TRBV3-1 (or the pseudogene TRBV3-2) and J usage is TRBJ1-2, with 7 positions matching TRBD1. The CDR3 length is 14 residues. The V gene end was trimmed by 7 bases and the J gene end by 1 base; junction bases not matched to a gene: 6. Germline loops: CDR1 LGHDT, CDR2 YNNKEL (reference sequence). DNA of the CDR3: TGTGCCAGCACCAGACAGGGCTATAACTATGGCTACACCTTC. Its translation: CASTRQGYNYGYTF.

This clone showed up just a few times. The chain uses TRBV19 and TRBJ1-4; possible D gene TRBD1, 5 bases. Trimming took off 3 bases at V and 5 bases at J, with 13 bases between the two ends. CDR1 and CDR2 from the germline V gene are LNHDA and SQIVND (reference sequence). This CDR3 contains 15 residues. The CDR3 DNA follows: TGTGCCAGTAGTATCGGGGGTGTACGAAATGAAAAACTGTTTTTT. This translates into CASSIGGVRNEKLFF. Using reference TRBV19 and TRBJ1-4 for the parts outside the CDR3, the full variable domain is DGGITQSPKYLFRKEGQNVTLSCEQNLNHDAMYWYRQDPGQGLRLIYYSQIVNDFQKGDIAEGYSVSREKKESFPLTVTSAQKNPTAFYLCASSIGGVRNEKLFFGSGTQLSVL.

The rearrangement joins TRBV7-2 to TRBJ2-5; D gene ambiguous. Germline values: CDR1 SGHTA, CDR2 FQGNSA. V lost 5 bases to trimming and J lost 5 bases, with 15 bases between them. This CDR3 spans 14 amino acids. The CDR3: CASSTSRFQETQYF. CDR3 nucleotide sequence: TGTGCCAGCAGCACATCTAGGTTTCAGGAGACCCAGTACTTC. Full variable domain (missing parts from reference TRBV7-2 and TRBJ2-5): GAGVSQSPSNKVTEKGKDVELRCDPISGHTALYWYRQSLGQGLEFLIYFQGNSAPDKSGLPSDRFSAERTGGSVSTLTIQRTQQEDSAVYLCASSTSRFQETQYFGPGTRLLVL.

This chain uses TRBV6-5 with TRBJ1-2, with D tentatively TRBD1 (5 bases). V dropped 0 bases and J dropped 5 bases, with 13 bases sitting between them. This CDR3 is 15 amino acids long. CDR1 MNHEY and CDR2 SVGAGI come from the germline V gene. CDR3 sequence (DNA): TGTGCCAGCAGTTACTCGAGTGGGGCGGGGTATGGCTACACCTTC. This codes for CASSYSSGAGYGYTF.

Turning to this clone: This sample includes further DNA sequences coding for the same CDR3. The chain combines TRBV18 with TRBJ2-2, with D hard to call. Trimming shortened V by 3 bases and J by 4 bases, and 9 bases separated the two germline ends. The CDR3 has 14 amino acids. Germline lookup yields CDR1 KGHSH and CDR2 LQKENI. In DNA form, the CDR3 reads TGTGCCAGCTCACCCACCGGTGTCACCGGGGAGCTGTTTTTT. Translating gives CASSPTGVTGELFF. The variable domain in full, with the rest retrieved from reference TRBV18 and TRBJ2-2, is NAGVMQNPRHLVRRRGQEARLRCSPMKGHSHVYWYRQLPEEGLKFMVYLQKENIIDESGMPKERFSAEFPKEGPSILRIQQVVRGDSAAYFCASSPTGVTGELFFGEGSRLTVL.

The rearrangement joins TRBV30 to TRBJ1-2; no clear D gene. Germline V gene data show CDR1 as GTSNPN and CDR2 as SVGIG (reference sequence). The CDR3 is 13 residues long. The V end lost 3 bases, the J end lost 4 bases, and 12 bases lay between the germline ends. The CDR3 loop is CAWSLQPSYGYTF. The CDR3 region has the DNA TGTGCCTGGAGCTTACAGCCTTCCTATGGCTACACCTTC.

This clone has just a few counts. The V and J genes are TRBV7-2 and TRBJ2-1, with 7 bases matching TRBD2. V lost 5 bases to trimming and J lost 12 bases; unmatched junction nucleotides: 10. CDR3 length: 13 amino acids. Germline CDR1 reads SGHTA; CDR2 reads FQGNSA. The CDR3 coding sequence is TGTGCCAGCAGCCCCCCCGGGGGGTTTGTGCAGTTCTTC. This encodes CASSPPGGFVQFF.

The gene calls are TRBV3-1 (or the pseudogene TRBV3-2) and TRBJ2-7; 7 bases match TRBD2. The CDR3 is made up of 14 amino acids. CDR1 is LGHDT and CDR2 is YNNKEL in the germline V gene (reference sequence). The trim removed 3 bases at V and 5 bases at J, leaving 7 bases unmatched. The CDR3 region is CASSHRAGGDEQYF. The DNA for the CDR3 is TGTGCCAGCAGCCACCGGGCTGGGGGGGACGAGCAGTACTTC.